Following are 15 T cell receptor beta chains from one sample sequenced in a study of cytomegalovirus exposure and HLA in healthy donors (dated 2017 in TCRdb). The library was generated by the immunoSEQ multiplex PCR assay. For the multiplex PCR, a mixture combining 60 forward primers for TCR Vbeta segments and 13 reverse primers for TCR Jbeta segments was used. The clones in this table, taken by TCRdb from immuneACCESS, are in-frame only. Not every clone is retained; where verified, under half of the shortfall comes from an unresolved V gene, and the cause of the rest is unknown. The sample table holds some 200,000 clones. Roughly 0.74% of the sample is held by the ten biggest clonotypes. The sequencing input was PBMCs. These receptors all come from a boy younger than 18 in good health and CMV-seronegative.

With respect to this clone: Distinct nucleotide sequences in the sample also encode this CDR3. The gene calls are TRBV2 and TRBJ1-1; no clear D. The length of the CDR3 is 11 residues. V lost 8 bases and J 5 bases, leaving 9 bases between the germline ends. Germline CDR1 SNHLY, CDR2 FYNNEI. The CDR3 bases are TGTGCCAGCCGAGGAGGGACTGAAGCTTTCTTT. Protein sequence: CASRGGTEAFF.

The V and J genes are TRBV18 and TRBJ2-5; tentative D call: TRBD1 (5 bases). The V end lost 2 bases, the J end lost 1 base, and 5 bases lay between the germline ends. The CDR3 is 13 residues long. Germline CDR1 is KGHSH and CDR2 is LQKENI. As DNA, the CDR3 is TGTGCCAGCTCACCAGACAGCCAAGAGACCCAGTACTTC. It is translated as CASSPDSQETQYF. The full variable domain, in which reference TRBV18 and TRBJ2-5 provide the parts outside the CDR3, is NAGVMQNPRHLVRRRGQEARLRCSPMKGHSHVYWYRQLPEEGLKFMVYLQKENIIDESGMPKERFSAEFPKEGPSILRIQQVVRGDSAAYFCASSPDSQETQYFGPGTRLLVL.

This chain links TRBV7-8 with TRBJ2-2, with a weak D call TRBD2 (5 bases). Trimming removed 5 bases from V and 1 base from J, with 5 bases in between. Germline V CDR1 and CDR2: SGHVS, FQNEAQ. The CDR3 has 13 amino acids. For the CDR3, the DNA is TGTGCCAGCAGCGCGGGGAACACCGGGGAGCTGTTTTTT. It yields the protein CASSAGNTGELFF.

V and J are TRBV28 and TRBJ1-1, with D possibly matching TRBD1 (5 bases). V lost 7 bases, J lost 0 bases, and 12 bases lay in between. In germline, CDR1 is MDHEN, CDR2 SYDVKM. The CDR3 has 14 residues. CDR3: CASTGLVVNTEAFF. CDR3 sequence (DNA): TGTGCCAGCACAGGGTTGGTGGTGAACACTGAAGCTTTCTTT. Filled out from reference TRBV28 and TRBJ1-1, the complete variable domain reads DVKVTQSSRYLVKRTGEKVFLECVQDMDHENMFWYRQDPGLGLRLIYFSYDVKMKEKGDIPEGYSVSREKKERFSLILESASTNQTSMYLCASTGLVVNTEAFFGQGTRLTVV.

V gene TRBV30 combines with J gene TRBJ1-6; possible D gene TRBD1, 6 bases. CDR1 GTSNPN and CDR2 SVGIG come from the germline V gene (reference sequence). The V and J ends lost 8 bases and 7 bases respectively, with 18 bases between them. The CDR3 covers 14 residues. CDR3 nucleotide sequence: TGTGCCGGATATCTCGGAACAGGGAATTCACCCCTCCACTTT. Residues: CAGYLGTGNSPLHF.

This chain connects TRBV4-1 to TRBJ1-1; a weak D match, TRBD1 (5 bases). The CDR3 runs to 15 residues. V was trimmed by 3 bases and J by 1 base, leaving 12 bases between them. Germline lookup yields CDR1 MGHRA and CDR2 YSYEKL. CDR3 DNA sequence: TGCGCCAGCAGCCAGATGGGGCCAGGGAACACTGAAGCTTTCTTT. This sequence encodes CASSQMGPGNTEAFF.

The chain recombines TRBV2 with TRBJ2-5, with 7 bases identical to TRBD2. Per the germline V gene, CDR1 is SNHLY and CDR2 is FYNNEI. The CDR3 length is 13 residues. J was trimmed by 5 bases and V by 6 bases; bases with no gene match: 6. The CDR3 nucleotides are TGTGCCAGCAGGCGGGGGATCGGGGAGACCCAGTACTTC. Translated, it gives CASRRGIGETQYF.

Regarding this clone: Other DNA sequences in this sample translate to the same CDR3. The chain employs TRBV6-4 and TRBJ2-1; 11 nucleotides align to TRBD2. Germline CDR1 is MRHNA and CDR2 is SNTAGT. V dropped 0 bases and J dropped 7; count of bases not matched to a gene: 2. This CDR3 is built from 15 residues. The CDR3 here is CASSDSSGGANEQFF. Written as DNA, the CDR3 is TGTGCCAGCAGTGACTCTAGCGGGGGGGCTAATGAGCAGTTCTTC.

CDR3 bases: TGTGCCAGCAGCGTCGCAAGCGGGGGTCCAAGTAGGGATGAGCAGTTCTTC. Amino acid sequence: CASSVASGGPSRDEQFF. This chain connects TRBV9 to TRBJ2-1, with 8 bases fitting TRBD2. Germline CDR1 reads SGDLS; CDR2 reads YYNGEE. The CDR3 length is 17 residues. Trimming at V came to 2 bases and at J to 8 bases, leaving 15 bases not matched to a gene.

The CDR3 nucleotides are TGTGCCAGTAGTATAGGTCACGCGGTGGTGGAGCAGTTCTTC. It yields the protein CASSIGHAVVEQFF. The J gene is TRBJ2-1, the V gene TRBV19; the D is unclear. The CDR3 is 14 amino acids. V was trimmed by 1 base and J by 10 bases, leaving 14 bases between them. Germline V CDR1 and CDR2: LNHDA, SQIVND (reference sequence).

This chain uses TRBV2 with TRBJ2-5; 8 bases map to TRBD2. The V and J ends lost 7 bases and 9 bases, in that order; junction bases with no gene match: 10. The CDR3 loop spans 13 amino acids. CDR1 is SNHLY and CDR2 is FYNNEI in the germline V gene. CDR3 region: CASMLAGGGAQYF. The CDR3 DNA reads TGTGCCAGCATGTTGGCGGGGGGTGGGGCCCAGTACTTC.

The chain recombines TRBV6-6 with TRBJ1-2; weak D call: TRBD1 (6 bases). Between the trimmed V and J ends, which lost 10 bases and 0 bases, there was a span of 18 bases. The CDR3 has 15 residues. Germline CDR1 MNHNY, CDR2 SVGAGI (reference sequence). Here the CDR3 DNA reads TGTGCCACAGAAACAGGGATCATAGCTAACTATGGCTACACCTTC. It encodes CATETGIIANYGYTF.

This chain connects TRBV27 to TRBJ1-2; 9 positions match TRBD1. The V gene's germline CDR1 is MNHEY and CDR2 SMNVEV (reference sequence). This CDR3 has 13 residues. The V gene end was trimmed by 4 bases and the J gene end by 4 bases; junction bases not matched to a gene: 1. The CDR3 spells CASSSGQGYGYTF. The CDR3 nucleotides are TGTGCCAGCAGTTCGGGACAGGGCTATGGCTACACCTTC.

This chain links TRBV4-3 with TRBJ2-2, with D unresolved. Trimming removed 1 base at V and 2 bases at J, with 5 bases between. There are 14 residues in the CDR3. Germline V lookup: CDR1 LGHNA, CDR2 YSLEER. CDR3 protein: CASSQVKNTGELFF. CDR3 nucleotides: TGCGCCAGCAGCCAAGTCAAAAACACCGGGGAGCTGTTTTTT.

This sequence joins TRBV4-1 and TRBJ2-1; TRBD2 matches at 9 bases. The CDR3 sequence is 14 residues long. The trim removed 4 bases at V and 7 bases at J, leaving 5 bases unmatched. CDR1 and CDR2 from the germline V gene are MGHRA and YSYEKL. The CDR3 bases are TGCGCCAGCAGCCCCGGCGGGGGGGCGAATGAGCAGTTCTTC. Amino acid sequence: CASSPGGGANEQFF.